This TCR beta chain was identified during a study of T cells in Graves' hyperthyroidism and ophthalmopathy. RNA transcripts provided the source from which TCR beta CDR3 regions were amplified. The TCR CDR3 first-round RT-PCR relied on the HTBI primer set. TCRdb reprocessed the multiplex PCR reads via MiXCR and lists one record per CDR3 protein. The sample has about 640,000 distinct CDR3 sequences, 13% to 15% seen once. This clonotype came up many times. V was shortened by 6 bases and J by 0 bases, with 9 bases between the two germline ends. The CDR3 totals 13 residues. It was uncontrolled infection, other autoimmune disease, pregnancy or lactation that excluded patients. Thyroid ultrasound, orbital computed tomography, clinical symptoms, and serum thyroxine and TRAb underpinned diagnoses.

The chain uses TRBV12-3 or TRBV12-4 and TRBJ2-7; D is undetermined. The sample was blood. This sequence originates from a woman aged 45 to 65 with Graves' ophthalmopathy. This CDR3 reads CASRAENSYEQYF. CDR3 DNA: TGTGCCAGCAGGGCTGAGAACTCCTACGAGCAGTACTTC.